This T cell receptor (beta chain) was recorded in a study of T cells after yellow fever vaccination. Study background: Fractions containing few cells were prepared with SMART-Seq v4 Ultra Low Input.

To note about this clonotype: Its antigen is unknown.

The CDR3 is made up of 12 amino acids. V lost 0 bases to trimming and J lost 6 bases, with 5 bases between them. Germline V CDR1 and CDR2: LNHNV, YYDKDF (reference sequence). Overall study results and limits: Peaking on day 5 versus 15, the secondary response was faster but weaker. The CD4 and CD8 compartments had a small share of their clonotypes in common. FACS-sorted repertoires could harbor abundant contaminating bulk-population clonotypes.

TCRdb analysed the 5' RACE reads with MiXCR anew, one entry per CDR3 protein. The sample carries about 430,000 distinct CDR3 sequences, around 20% recorded once. The chain couples TRBV15 to TRBJ1-2; D unclear. The source is a young man who received the YFV17D yellow fever vaccine. The specimen comprised PBMCs, sampled before the yellow fever booster vaccination. DNA of the CDR3: TGTGCCACCAGCAGAGATACCCATGGCTACACCTTC. Its protein is CATSRDTHGYTF.